The present T cell receptor beta chain was sequenced within a study of blood T cell repertoires in COVID-19. Clones were read by immunoSEQ multiplex PCR, and TCRdb kept only the in-frame ones, dropping some. The data hold some 14,000 clones, with approximately 84% observed a single time. The CDR3 is 18 residues long. V lost 4 bases to trimming and J lost 1 base; unmatched junction nucleotides: 9. The V gene's germline CDR1 is LGHDT and CDR2 YNNKEL (reference sequence). The receptor was derived from a human donor in a cohort sampled during active COVID-19. The chain combines TRBV3-1 (or the pseudogene TRBV3-2) with TRBJ2-7; TRBD2 matches 14 bases. Specimen: peripheral blood. The CDR3 nucleotides read TGTGCCAGCAGCCCAGGGACTAGCGGGGGCTCGGGTTCCTACGAGCAGTACTTC. Encoded protein: CASSPGTSGGSGSYEQYF.